This TCR beta chain emerged from a study of T cells in Graves' hyperthyroidism and ophthalmopathy. General study results and limits: Ophthalmopathy was separated from stable hyperthyroidism by a 13 V-J model. The blood repertoire included most of the expanded thyroid clonotypes above 0.001.

In the ophthalmopathy cohort, Clinical Activity Score was at least 3, NOSPECS grade at least 4, and duration under 3 months. Uncontrolled infection, other autoimmune disease, pregnancy or lactation barred patients from enrollment. There are a few counts of this clonotype. What it recognizes is unknown. One base away lies a much larger clone, so this may be a sequencing read error. There were TCR beta CDR3 regions amplified from RNA transcripts. RT-PCR in the first round (using the HTBI primer set) targeted the TCR CDR3. Via MiXCR, TCRdb re-called the multiplex PCR reads, giving one row per CDR3 protein. The repertoire has nearly 600,000 distinct CDR3 sequences, approximately 14% of them found once; the top ten carry around 7%. Germline V CDR1 and CDR2: SEHNR, FQNEAQ (reference sequence). CDR3 size: 13 residues. V lost 3 bases and J lost 9, with 12 bases in between.

The sequenced sample consisted of blood. The source of this sequence is a woman aged 18-29 years with Graves' ophthalmopathy. The gene calls are TRBV7-9 and TRBJ2-1; D is uncertain. The chain's CDR3 is CASSFEEVGEQFF. CDR3 coding DNA: TGTGCCAGCAGCTTTGAGGAAGTCGGTGAGCAGTTCTTC.